This T cell receptor beta chain emerged from a study of T cells of healthy individuals. The V end lost 6 bases, the J end lost 9 bases, and 8 bases lay between the germline ends. This CDR3 has 11 residues. Germline CDR1 MDHEN, CDR2 SYDVKM. TCRdb re-derived calls from the 5' RACE reads in MiXCR, one entry per CDR3 protein. In the table there are about 96,000 distinct CDR3 sequences, under 20% of which are singletons. The rearrangement links TRBV28 to TRBJ2-2; the D is unclear. This TCR was sampled from a human donor in good health. For the CDR3, the DNA is TGTGCCAGCAGGATAGGACGGGAGCTGTTTTTT. Protein sequence: CASRIGRELFF.